The T cell receptor (beta chain) described here comes from a study of shared clonotypes between healthy human individuals. Germline V gives CDR1 SEHNR, CDR2 FQNEAQ (reference sequence). Trimming removed 0 bases from V and 0 bases from J, with 15 bases in between. The CDR3 is 17 residues long. CD8 cells regarded as naive lacked CD45RO, were positively chosen for CCR7, and omitted terminally differentiated effector memory CD45RA+ cells. Sequenced by immunoSEQ multiplex PCR; TCRdb stores in-frame clones only, minus some. The table lists about 1,900,000 clones, less than 95% of them singletons. What was sequenced was naive CD8+ T cells sorted from blood. The chain carries TRBV7-9 and TRBJ2-7; D might be TRBD1 (5 bases). This TCR derives from a man between 18 and 29 years old in good health. CDR3 sequence (DNA): TGTGCCAGCAGCTTAGCGGGCGGCAGGGCCAGCTCCTACGAGCAGTACTTC. Its translation: CASSLAGGRASSYEQYF.